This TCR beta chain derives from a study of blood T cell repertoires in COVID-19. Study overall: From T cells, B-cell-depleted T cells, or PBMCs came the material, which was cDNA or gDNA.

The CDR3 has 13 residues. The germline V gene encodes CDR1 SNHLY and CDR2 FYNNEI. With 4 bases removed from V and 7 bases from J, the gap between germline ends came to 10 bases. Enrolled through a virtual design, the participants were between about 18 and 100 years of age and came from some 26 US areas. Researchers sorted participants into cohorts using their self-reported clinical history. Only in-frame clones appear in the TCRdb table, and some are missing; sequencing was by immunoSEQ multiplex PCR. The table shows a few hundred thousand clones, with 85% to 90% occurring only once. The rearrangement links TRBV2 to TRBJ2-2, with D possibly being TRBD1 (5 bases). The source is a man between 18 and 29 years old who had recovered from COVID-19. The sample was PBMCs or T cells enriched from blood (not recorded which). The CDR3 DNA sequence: TGTGCCAGCAGTGTCCAGGGCGACGGGGAGCTGTTTTTT. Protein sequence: CASSVQGDGELFF.